In its sample, the clone carrying this T cell receptor beta chain was seen many times. The antigen is not known. The record originates from a study of Graves' ophthalmopathy and Graves' hyperthyroidism. Study-wide points: A roughly 81% specificity and nearly 90% sensitivity were achieved by a 13-signature model that separated ophthalmopathy from stable hyperthyroidism. This model predicted ophthalmopathy progression (sensitivity 70% to 71%, specificity approximately 77%).

Per the germline V gene, CDR1 is SGHTA and CDR2 is FQGNSA. The CDR3 is made up of 13 amino acids. Between the trimmed V and J ends, which lost 7 bases and 3 bases, there was a span of 12 bases. CAS ≥3, NOSPECS ≥4, moderate-to-severe activity and duration under 3 months marked donors with ophthalmopathy. Exclusion covered patients with other autoimmune diseases or uncontrolled infections (as well as pregnancy or lactation). RNA transcripts yielded amplified TCR beta CDR3 regions. Second-round multiplex PCR followed a first-round RT-PCR using HTBI primers. A single record per CDR3 protein comes from TCRdb applying MiXCR to the multiplex PCR reads. The top ten clones hold around 10% of a sample with about 210,000 distinct CDR3 sequences, 29% of them seen once.

The sample comprised peripheral blood. The sequence came from a man aged 45-65 years with Graves' ophthalmopathy. J is TRBJ1-1 and V is TRBV7-2, with D perhaps matching TRBD1 (5 bases). The CDR3 region is CASTVTGYTEAFF. Written as DNA, the CDR3 is TGTGCCAGCACGGTTACAGGTTACACTGAAGCTTTCTTT.